The clone carrying this TCR beta chain showed up just a few times. Its specificity is unknown. This record belongs to a study of T-cell reconstitution after alpha-beta-depleted transplantation in children. Findings and limits, study-wide: Several hundred expanded graft clones reportedly gave rise to the alpha-beta T cells present about two months after transplant. Diversity of TCRbeta at day 60 was high in some patients, arising from surviving recipient T cells and thymic progenitors. T-cell counts and diversity at one year following transplant were attributed mainly to newly produced T cells.

Trimming stripped 4 bases from V and 0 bases from J, with 4 bases between. This CDR3 contains 14 residues. Germline CDR1 and CDR2: MNHEY and SVGAGI. For TCRbeta, the library was prepared with unique molecular identifiers. MiXCR, applied by TCRdb to the PCR reads, yields one record per CDR3 protein. The sample has 580,000 or so distinct CDR3 sequences, more than 20% seen once. The V call is TRBV6-5, the J call TRBJ2-6; D is unresolved. This clonotype was sampled from a boy younger than two who had a stem cell transplant for acute myeloid leukemia, so the T cells may come from the graft donor. Sequencing was performed on PBMCs, mostly from graft donor cells, taken 360 days after TCRalphabeta/CD19-depleted stem cell transplant. This CDR3 reads CASSWFSGANVLTF. CDR3 nucleotide sequence: TGTGCCAGCAGTTGGTTCTCTGGGGCCAACGTCCTGACTTTC.